This entry describes one T cell receptor (beta chain). The data were obtained in a study of shared clonotypes between healthy human individuals. TCRdb keeps only in-frame clones here, not all; method: immunoSEQ multiplex PCR. The sample shows millions of clones, 85% to 95% of them seen only once. The V gene lost 2 bases and the J gene lost 2 bases, with 14 bases spanning the gap. The CDR3 has 16 amino acids. Germline CDR1 is SGHDT and CDR2 is YYEEEE. The sample comprised naive CD4+ T cells sorted from blood. Subset meaning: CD45RA+ positively selected. The V call is TRBV5-6, the J call TRBJ1-5; the D is unclear. This clonotype was sampled from a man aged 18 to 35 in good health. The CDR3 region is CASSFPPGDGNQPQHF. The CDR3 coding sequence is TGTGCCAGCAGCTTCCCCCCCGGAGACGGCAATCAGCCCCAGCATTTT.